The sample holds many counts of the clone carrying this T cell receptor beta chain. TCRdb reanalysed the 5' RACE reads using MiXCR and keeps one entry per CDR3 protein. The sample yields 250,000 to 400,000 distinct CDR3 sequences, more than 9% seen once. Germline CDR1 and CDR2: DFQATT and SNEGSKA (reference sequence). This CDR3 contains 15 residues. V was clipped by 4 bases and J by 5 bases; unmatched bases: 12. This entry is derived from a study of CD8 T cells in ankylosing spondylitis. Material: blood, either unsorted or a sorted T cell fraction (not recorded which). The chain carries TRBV20-1 and TRBJ2-5; 8 bases fit TRBD2. The sequence was collected from a female donor with ankylosing spondylitis or in good health (not recorded which). CDR3 in DNA: TGCAGTGCTACCCGGGAGGGGACCCGGAAGGAGACCCAGTACTTC. This sequence encodes CSATREGTRKETQYF.